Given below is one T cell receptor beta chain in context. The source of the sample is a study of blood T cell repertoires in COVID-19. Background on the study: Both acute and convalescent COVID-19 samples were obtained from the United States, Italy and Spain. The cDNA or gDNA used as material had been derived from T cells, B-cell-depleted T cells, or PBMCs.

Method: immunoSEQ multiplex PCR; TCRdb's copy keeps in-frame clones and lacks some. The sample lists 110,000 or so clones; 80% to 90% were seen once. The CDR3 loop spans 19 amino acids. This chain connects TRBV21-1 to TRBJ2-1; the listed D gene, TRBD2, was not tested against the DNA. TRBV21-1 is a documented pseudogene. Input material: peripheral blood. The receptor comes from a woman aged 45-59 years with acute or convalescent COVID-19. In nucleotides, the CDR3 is TGTGCCAGCAGCAAAAAAGCGGGGACCACACCAAGCTCCTACAATGAGCAGTTCTTC. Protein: CASSKKAGTTPSSYNEQFF.